What follows describes a single T cell receptor (beta chain). The target of this receptor is not known. No much larger clonotype is one base removed from it; base qualities were not supplied. The collaborating institutions used their own protocols to collect whole blood in K2EDTA tubes. For TCRbeta analysis, collaborator samples were shipped as frozen whole blood, as isolated PBMCs, or as DNA extracted from either sample type. TCRbeta CDR3 regions were amplified from genomic DNA using the immunoSEQ Assay, a bias-controlled multiplex PCR. The paper's data handling went like this. Within the assay, amplification of reference gene primers was used to estimate how many nucleated cells each sample contained. To quantify the absolute abundance of each unique TCRbeta CDR3 rearrangement, sequence reads were collapsed and filtered. For each sample, productive Simpson clonality was calculated by taking the square root of Simpson's diversity index across productive rearrangements. TCRdb obtained this table from immuneACCESS and retained in-frame rearrangements with V and J assigned. These tables miss some clones; where compared with another copy, unresolved V genes account for less than half of the shortfall, and the remainder is unexplained. V and J calls and clone size follow that table, whereas D and trimming were derived from the DNA. The sample includes over 200,000 clones, with 81% observed a single time. Together, the top ten hold about 7.4% of the sample.

This sample was included in a study of blood T cell repertoires in COVID-19 (dated by TCRdb to about 2020). For context, the study as a whole: Samples from collaborators originated in the United States, Italy and Spain and spanned both the acute and convalescent phases of COVID-19. Sample metadata almost always included a de-identified subject ID, COVID-19 status, age in years and sex. Deeply sampled blood TCRbeta repertoires from subjects exposed to, actively infected with, or recovered from COVID-19 were included in the dataset. The material from the prospective study consisted of cDNA or gDNA derived from T cells, B-cell-depleted T cells, or PBMCs. Where available, HLA class I and class II types were taken from metadata supplied by the sample provider and were not determined by assay-based typing. The repertoires were made available in a free public database intended to serve as a resource for research on the immune response to SARS-CoV-2. Samples came from the ongoing ImmuneRACE study (first 160 participants) plus 1,254 subjects from 6 global collaborators.

The germline V gene specifies MDHEN as CDR1 and SYDVKM as CDR2. The germline V and J ends show losses of 3 bases and 8 bases respectively, and no gene match explains 8 bases of the junction. From the cysteine up to the phenylalanine, the CDR3 has a length of 15 residues. Of all the DNA, just the CDR3 is kept, 45 bases in frame from base 1. Study-wide findings and limitations: The quantity of clinical and demographic metadata differed by source and by participant and was supplied without curation.

Sequencing input: peripheral blood. The TCR originated in a woman over 75 with acute or convalescent COVID-19. The sequence is built from TRBV28 and TRBJ2-4; a stretch of 9 junction bases matches TRBD1. For the CDR3, the sequence is CASSFGAGQGDIQYF. The DNA sequence follows: TGTGCCAGCAGTTTTGGAGCGGGACAGGGAGACATTCAGTACTTC.